The 27 T cell receptor beta chains given below trace back to one sample, sequenced in a study of cytomegalovirus exposure and HLA in healthy donors. The protocol was immunoSEQ multiplex PCR, while the TCRdb copy is restricted to in-frame clones and leaves out a portion. The data contain 150,000 to 200,000 clones, roughly 83% of them singletons. Sequencing input: PBMCs. Source of these receptors: a man aged 25-45 years in good health and CMV-seropositive.

The chain uses TRBV7-2 and TRBJ2-7, with 8 positions matching TRBD2. V gave up 0 bases and J gave up 2 bases; unmatched junction bases: 3. Germline V gene sequence: CDR1 SGHTA, CDR2 FQGNSA. The CDR3 runs to 15 residues. CDR3 nucleotides: TGTGCCAGCAGCTTAGCGAGCGGGGGAGCCTACGAGCAGTACTTC. It is translated as CASSLASGGAYEQYF.

This chain joins TRBV9 and TRBJ2-5; 14 nucleotides match TRBD2. Germline assignment: CDR1 SGDLS and CDR2 YYNGEE. The J segment lost 4 bases and the V segment lost 3 bases, leaving 8 bases of the junction unmatched. This CDR3 is 17 amino acids long. CDR3 region: CASSAGGLAGDLETQYF. CDR3 in DNA: TGTGCCAGCAGCGCCGGGGGACTAGCGGGAGATTTAGAGACCCAGTACTTC.

The chain joins TRBV6-5 to TRBJ2-5; TRBD1 matches at 7 bases. V trimming: 6 bases; J trimming: 5 bases; junction bases outside the gene matches: 9. The germline V gene encodes CDR1 MNHEY and CDR2 SVGAGI. There are 14 residues in the CDR3. CDR3 sequence reads: CASRNSRGPETQYF. The CDR3 DNA reads as TGTGCCAGCAGAAATAGTAGGGGGCCGGAGACCCAGTACTTC.

This clone appeared a few times. The J gene is TRBJ2-5, the V gene TRBV6-6, with 7 bases matching TRBD2. The CDR3 spans 13 residues. The germline V gene has CDR1 MNHNY and CDR2 SVGAGI (reference sequence). After removal of 11 bases from V and 5 bases from J, the junction contained 11 bases not matched to a gene. The CDR3 sequence is CAGSRRAGETQYF. CDR3 sequence (DNA): TGTGCCGGGTCCCGGAGAGCGGGGGAGACCCAGTACTTC.

The DNA for the CDR3 is TGTGCCAGCCGGTTTGATAGCAATCAGCCCCAGCATTTT. Its translation is CASRFDSNQPQHF. The chain carries TRBV28 and TRBJ1-5, with D unresolved. The CDR3 is 13 residues long. Trimming cost V 8 bases and J 0 bases, with 8 bases left between them. The germline gives CDR1 MDHEN, CDR2 SYDVKM.

This chain uses TRBV30 with TRBJ1-1; TRBD1 is a possible D gene (6 bases). Trimming left V 3 bases short and J 0 bases short, with 8 bases between. The CDR3 totals 13 residues. Germline CDR1 is GTSNPN and CDR2 is SVGIG (reference sequence). CDR3 sequence (DNA): TGTGCCTGGAGACAGGGCTTGAACACTGAAGCTTTCTTT. Amino acids: CAWRQGLNTEAFF. Using reference TRBV30 and TRBJ1-1 for the parts outside the CDR3, the full variable domain is SQTIHQWPATLVQPVGSPLSLECTVEGTSNPNLYWYRQAAGRGLQLLFYSVGIGQISSEVPQNLSASRPQDRQFILSSKKLLLSDSGFYLCAWRQGLNTEAFFGQGTRLTVV.

The chain is built from TRBV19 and TRBJ2-5, with unresolved D. With 1 base removed from V and 2 bases from J, the gap between germline ends came to 11 bases. This CDR3 is 15 amino acids long. Germline V gives CDR1 LNHDA, CDR2 SQIVND (reference sequence). This chain's CDR3 is CASSIGQVQQETQYF. DNA of the CDR3: TGTGCCAGTAGTATAGGGCAGGTTCAACAAGAGACCCAGTACTTC.

V gene TRBV5-4 combines with J gene TRBJ1-3; a weak D match, TRBD1 (5 bases). Germline loops: CDR1 SGHNT, CDR2 YYREEE (reference sequence). The CDR3 covers 15 residues. Trimming took 0 bases from V and 4 from J, leaving 11 bases between them. Here the CDR3 DNA reads TGTGCCAGCAGCTTGGGTCAGGGAATAGGAAACACCATATATTTT. Amino acids: CASSLGQGIGNTIYF.

The J gene is TRBJ2-3, the V gene TRBV27, with D perhaps TRBD1 (6 bases). Trimming removed 0 bases from V and 2 bases from J, with 15 bases in between. The CDR3 loop spans 17 amino acids. The V gene's germline CDR1 is MNHEY and CDR2 SMNVEV (reference sequence). The CDR3: CASSLSGQLQFTDTQYF. The CDR3 nucleotides read TGTGCCAGCAGTTTATCGGGACAACTCCAGTTCACAGATACGCAGTATTTT.

This chain uses TRBV30 with TRBJ2-5; 11 bases map to TRBD2. This CDR3 region has 16 residues. Germline V lookup: CDR1 GTSNPN, CDR2 SVGIG (reference sequence). Losses at the gene ends were 8 bases for V and 0 bases for J; bases not matched to a gene: 11. This CDR3 is CAGTSGGSMYQETQYF. The CDR3 nucleotides are TGTGCCGGAACTAGCGGGGGCTCGATGTACCAAGAGACCCAGTACTTC.

The CDR3 nucleotides read TGTGCCACCCTCCCCGACAGGGCAACTAATGAAAAACTGTTTTTT. Its protein product is CATLPDRATNEKLFF. The chain has TRBV15 and TRBJ1-4; TRBD1 matches 7 bases. This CDR3 has 15 amino acids. Germline loops: CDR1 LNHNV, CDR2 YYDKDF (reference sequence). The V and J ends lost 8 bases and 0 bases, in that order; junction bases with no gene match: 6. Complete variable domain (other parts from reference TRBV15 and TRBJ1-4): DAMVIQNPRYQVTQFGKPVTLSCSQTLNHNVMYWYQQKSSQAPKLLFHYYDKDFNNEADTPDNFQSRRPNTSFCFLDIRSPGLGDTAMYLCATLPDRATNEKLFFGSGTQLSVL.

The chain carries TRBV19 and TRBJ2-7; D is ambiguous. CDR1 is LNHDA and CDR2 is SQIVND in the germline V gene (reference sequence). Trimming took 1 base from V and 3 from J, leaving 13 bases between them. This CDR3 region has 15 residues. As DNA, the CDR3 is TGTGCCAGTAGTATAGGTCCGACGGAGCACTACGAGCAGTACTTC. Protein sequence: CASSIGPTEHYEQYF.

The gene calls are TRBV7-2 and TRBJ2-1; tentative D call: TRBD2 (6 bases). The CDR3 runs to 12 residues. Germline CDR1 is SGHTA and CDR2 is FQGNSA. V shed 8 bases and J shed 2 bases, with 7 bases lying between them. The CDR3: CASGGTYNEQFF. DNA of the CDR3: TGTGCCAGCGGGGGGACCTACAATGAGCAGTTCTTC.

J is TRBJ1-2 and V is TRBV7-2; 10 nucleotides match TRBD1. From germline, CDR1 is SGHTA and CDR2 FQGNSA. This CDR3 spans 15 amino acids. V trimming: 6 bases; J trimming: 7 bases; junction bases outside the gene matches: 11. The CDR3 nucleotides are TGTGCCAGCAGTTCCGGGACAGGGGCTATCGGTGGCTACACCTTC. It yields the protein CASSSGTGAIGGYTF.

This clone has only one observation. The rearrangement joins TRBV7-6 to TRBJ2-1, with 7 bases aligning to TRBD1. The CDR3 consists of 15 residues. Germline V gene lookup returns CDR1 SGHVS and CDR2 FNYEAQ. J lost 12 bases, V lost 5 bases, and 16 bases had no gene match. The CDR3 nucleotides are TGTGCCAGCAGCACGGGCAGAGTCGGGACAGAGGGGCAGTTCTTC. This codes for CASSTGRVGTEGQFF.

The CDR3 loop is CASSLVVAGEGEQFF. The CDR3 region has the DNA TGCGCCAGCAGCTTGGTGGTAGCGGGAGAGGGAGAGCAGTTCTTC. This chain uses TRBV5-1 with TRBJ2-1; 9 bases match TRBD2. J was trimmed by 10 bases and V by 0 bases; bases with no gene match: 8. From germline, CDR1 is SGHRS and CDR2 YFSETQ. The CDR3 loop spans 15 amino acids. The whole variable domain, remainder taken from reference TRBV5-1 and TRBJ2-1, is KAGVTQTPRYLIKTRGQQVTLSCSPISGHRSVSWYQQTPGQGLQFLFEYFSETQRNKGNFPGRFSGRQFSNSRSEMNVSTLELGDSALYLCASSLVVAGEGEQFFGPGTRLTVL.

This sequence joins TRBV5-1 and TRBJ2-2; 13 bases are a match to TRBD2. The trim removed 0 bases at V and 7 bases at J, leaving 9 bases unmatched. CDR3 length: 18 residues. Germline V gene data show CDR1 as SGHRS and CDR2 as YFSETQ. CDR3 protein: CASSLGLAGGEFGGELFF. CDR3 in DNA: TGCGCCAGCAGCTTGGGACTAGCGGGAGGAGAGTTCGGCGGGGAGCTGTTTTTT. The full variable domain, with the rest looked up from reference TRBV5-1 and TRBJ2-2, is KAGVTQTPRYLIKTRGQQVTLSCSPISGHRSVSWYQQTPGQGLQFLFEYFSETQRNKGNFPGRFSGRQFSNSRSEMNVSTLELGDSALYLCASSLGLAGGEFGGELFFGEGSRLTVL.

The J gene is TRBJ2-4, the V gene TRBV9; the match to TRBD1 covers 9 bases. Trimming at V came to 3 bases and at J to 9 bases, leaving 7 bases not matched to a gene. Germline assignment: CDR1 SGDLS and CDR2 YYNGEE. CDR3 length equals 14 residues. The CDR3 DNA reads TGTGCCAGCAGCGACACAGGGGGCGCAGGCATTCAGTACTTC. Its translation: CASSDTGGAGIQYF.

The rearrangement links TRBV7-3 to TRBJ1-1; no reliable D call. The CDR3 covers 13 residues. With 2 bases removed from V and 3 bases from J, the gap between germline ends came to 7 bases. The germline V gene encodes CDR1 SGHTA and CDR2 FQGTGA. The CDR3 DNA reads TGTGCCAGCAGCTTACACCAGGACACTGAAGCTTTCTTT. It codes for CASSLHQDTEAFF. Based on the CDR3 plus reference TRBV7-3 and TRBJ1-1, the full variable domain is GAGVSQTPSNKVTEKGKYVELRCDPISGHTALYWYRQSLGQGPEFLIYFQGTGAADDSGLPNDRFFAVRPEGSVSTLKIQRTERGDSAVYLCASSLHQDTEAFFGQGTRLTVV.

This chain links TRBV7-9 with TRBJ2-7; 8 bases align to TRBD2. Trimming took 5 bases from V and 0 from J; bases not matched to a gene: 6. The length of the CDR3 is 15 residues. Per the germline V gene, CDR1 is SEHNR and CDR2 is FQNEAQ (reference sequence). The CDR3 coding sequence is TGTGCCAGCAGCCCTGGGACTAGGGCCTCCTACGAGCAGTACTTC. The encoded protein is CASSPGTRASYEQYF.

The chain couples TRBV5-6 to TRBJ1-2; TRBD1 might be the D (5 bases). The V gene's germline CDR1 is SGHDT and CDR2 YYEEEE. The CDR3 runs to 14 residues. The V end was cut by 6 bases, the J end by 2 bases, with 14 bases between. The CDR3 is CASTPLGGNYGYTF. The DNA for the CDR3 is TGTGCCAGCACCCCCCTTGGGGGGAACTATGGCTACACCTTC.

The gene calls are TRBV27 and TRBJ1-2, with 7 nucleotides matching TRBD1. V dropped 4 bases and J dropped 4; count of bases not matched to a gene: 6. Germline V gene data show CDR1 as MNHEY and CDR2 as SMNVEV (reference sequence). The CDR3 is 14 amino acids. The CDR3 nucleotides are TGTGCCAGCAGTTACACAGGGGCCGCCTATGGCTACACCTTC. This translates into CASSYTGAAYGYTF.

The gene calls are TRBV4-1 and TRBJ2-1; 9 bases are a match to TRBD2. CDR3 length: 16 residues. Germline lookup yields CDR1 MGHRA and CDR2 YSYEKL. After removal of 3 bases from V and 1 base from J, the junction contained 4 bases not matched to a gene. This chain's CDR3 is CASSQSSGSSYNEQFF. The CDR3 nucleotides are TGCGCCAGCAGCCAGAGTAGCGGGAGTTCCTACAATGAGCAGTTCTTC.

The chain recombines TRBV5-6 with TRBJ1-5; tentatively, D is TRBD1 (6 bases). The CDR3 has 15 residues. V lost 4 bases, J lost 0 bases, and 11 bases lay in between. Germline loops: CDR1 SGHDT, CDR2 YYEEEE. The CDR3 sequence: CASSDRRFSNQPQHF. CDR3 nucleotide sequence: TGTGCCAGCAGCGACAGGCGCTTTAGCAATCAGCCCCAGCATTTT.

The chain joins TRBV19 to TRBJ1-5; D is uncertain. Germline V CDR1 and CDR2: LNHDA, SQIVND (reference sequence). This CDR3 has 14 amino acids. Trimming shortened V by 3 bases and J by 5 bases, and 11 bases separated the two germline ends. The CDR3 DNA sequence: TGTGCCAGTAGTATGGGTTGGAGAGATCAGCCCCAGCATTTT. Translating it yields CASSMGWRDQPQHF.

The chain employs TRBV9 and TRBJ2-7; 9 bases agree with TRBD2. This CDR3 is 16 amino acids long. Looked up from germline, CDR1 is SGDLS and CDR2 is YYNGEE. Trimming cost V 0 bases and J 5 bases; bases outside gene matches: 9. CDR3 DNA: TGTGCCAGCAGCGTAGCTACGACTAGCGGATTACACGAGCAGTACTTC. Translated: CASSVATTSGLHEQYF.

The chain employs TRBV11-3 and TRBJ1-4, with D hard to call. Germline CDR1 is SGHNT and CDR2 is YENEEA. Trimming pared 11 bases from V and 2 bases from J, leaving 12 bases between. The CDR3 runs 13 residues. The CDR3 is CAPTGSTNEKLFF. CDR3 DNA sequence: TGTGCCCCGACCGGGAGTACTAATGAAAAACTGTTTTTT.